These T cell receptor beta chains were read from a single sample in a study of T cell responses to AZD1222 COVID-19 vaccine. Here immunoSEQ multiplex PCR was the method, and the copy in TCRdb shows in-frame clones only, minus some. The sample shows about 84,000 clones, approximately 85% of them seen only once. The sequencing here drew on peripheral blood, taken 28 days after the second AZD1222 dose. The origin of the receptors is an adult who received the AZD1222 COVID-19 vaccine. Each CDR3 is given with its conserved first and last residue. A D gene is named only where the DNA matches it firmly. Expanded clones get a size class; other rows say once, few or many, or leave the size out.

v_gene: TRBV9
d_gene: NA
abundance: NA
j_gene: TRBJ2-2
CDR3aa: CASSVVGQSIGELFF
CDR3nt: TGTGCCAGCAGCGTAGTTGGACAGTCGATTGGGGAGCTGTTTTTT

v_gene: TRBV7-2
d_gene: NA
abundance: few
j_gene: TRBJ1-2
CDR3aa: CASTSRGAGVRGYTF
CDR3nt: TGTGCCAGCACCTCCCGGGGAGCAGGGGTTCGTGGCTACACCTTC

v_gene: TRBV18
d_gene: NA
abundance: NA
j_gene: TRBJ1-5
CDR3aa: CASSPTGGYSNQPQHF
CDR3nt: TGTGCCAGCTCACCAACGGGCGGGTATAGCAATCAGCCCCAGCATTTT

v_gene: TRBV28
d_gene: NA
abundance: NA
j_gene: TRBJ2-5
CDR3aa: CASSFGTAQETQYF
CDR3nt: TGTGCCAGCAGTTTCGGAACGGCACAAGAGACCCAGTACTTC

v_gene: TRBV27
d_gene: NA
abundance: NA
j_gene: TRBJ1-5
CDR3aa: CARQGGQPQHF
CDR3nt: TGTGCCAGACAGGGAGGTCAGCCCCAGCATTTT

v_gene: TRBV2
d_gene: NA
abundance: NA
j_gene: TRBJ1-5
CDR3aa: CASKPEGNQPQHF
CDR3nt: TGTGCCAGCAAGCCAGAGGGCAATCAGCCCCAGCATTTT

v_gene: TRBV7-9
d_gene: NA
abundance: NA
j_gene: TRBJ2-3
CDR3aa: CASSSRDLTDTQYF
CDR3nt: TGTGCCAGCAGCTCCCGGGACCTCACAGATACGCAGTATTTT

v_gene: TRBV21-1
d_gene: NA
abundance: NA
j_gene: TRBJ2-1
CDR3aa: CASSKASELNNEQFF
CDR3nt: TGTGCCAGCAGCAAAGCTAGCGAGCTGAACAATGAGCAGTTCTTC

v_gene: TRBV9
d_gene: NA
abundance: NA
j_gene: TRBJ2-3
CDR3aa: CASSVGAGQRTDTQYF
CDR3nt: TGTGCCAGCAGCGTAGGGGCGGGACAGCGCACAGATACGCAGTATTTT

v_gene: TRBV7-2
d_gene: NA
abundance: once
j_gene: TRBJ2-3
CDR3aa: CASSLWKTGSTDTQYF
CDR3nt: TGTGCCAGCAGCTTATGGAAGACGGGGAGCACAGATACGCAGTATTTT

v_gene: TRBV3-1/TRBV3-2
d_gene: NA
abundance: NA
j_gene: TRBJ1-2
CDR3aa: CASSGTSRGYYGYTF
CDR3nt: TGTGCCAGCAGTGGCACGTCGAGGGGCTACTATGGCTACACCTTC

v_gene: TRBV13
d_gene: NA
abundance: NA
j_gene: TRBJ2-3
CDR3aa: CASSLGGFTDTQYF
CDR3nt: TGTGCCAGCAGCTTAGGGGGGTTCACAGATACGCAGTATTTT

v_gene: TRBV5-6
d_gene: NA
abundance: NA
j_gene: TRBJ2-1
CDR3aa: CASSFGASLFF
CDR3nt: TGTGCCAGCAGCTTTGGAGCTAGCTTGTTCTTC